Listed here are 31 T cell receptor beta chains from one sample, sequenced in a study of blood T cells in healthy people across ages. A J-beta primer mix and a sample-barcoded 5' primer were used in a second PCR of roughly 7 to 12 cycles. TCRdb re-derived calls from the 5' RACE reads in MiXCR, one entry per CDR3 protein. The sample gives over 1.5 million distinct CDR3 sequences, 49% of which show up once; roughly 2.1% is in the top ten. The material sequenced was blood. The receptors were sampled from a woman aged 35 to 49 in good health.

In this sample, this clonotype turned up a few times. V is TRBV5-8 and J is TRBJ2-6; 11 positions match TRBD1. This CDR3 is 18 amino acids long. V lost 3 bases, J lost 3 bases, and 8 bases stayed unmatched. Germline CDR1 and CDR2: SGHTS and YDEGEE. CDR3 bases: TGTGCCAGCAGCTCCCGTTGGACAGGGGGCCTTGGGGCCAACGTCCTGACTTTC. Translated: CASSSRWTGGLGANVLTF.

This rearrangement joins TRBV13 to TRBJ2-1; tentatively, D is TRBD1 (5 bases). V was clipped by 7 bases and J by 7 bases, with 14 bases between them. The CDR3 has 13 residues. Germline loops: CDR1 PRHDT, CDR2 FYEKMQ (reference sequence). The CDR3 coding sequence is TGTGCCAGCACCCCAGGGTCCTTGAATGAGCAGTTCTTC. As protein: CASTPGSLNEQFF. Full variable domain (outside the CDR3, taken from reference TRBV13 and TRBJ2-1): AAGVIQSPRHLIKEKRETATLKCYPIPRHDTVYWYQQGPGQDPQFLISFYEKMQSDKGSIPDRFSAQQFSDYHSELNMSSLELGDSALYFCASTPGSLNEQFFGPGTRLTVL.

This clonotype was observed a single time. At one end, the junction sequence differs from germline, possibly due to a read error. V and J are TRBV4-1 and TRBJ2-1; D gene unclear. This CDR3 spans 15 amino acids. Germline-derived CDR1 and CDR2 are MGHRA and YSYEKL. CDR3 region: CASNQAPIYYNEQFF. The CDR3 nucleotides are TGCGCCAGCAACCAAGCCCCTATTTACTACAATGAGCAGTTCTTC.

This clonotype was observed a single time. The chain uses TRBV7-9 and TRBJ2-7; D may be TRBD1 (6 bases). The germline V and J ends were trimmed by 5 bases and 2 bases, with 16 bases remaining between them. This CDR3 comprises 15 residues. Germline CDR1 reads SEHNR; CDR2 reads FQNEAQ (reference sequence). CDR3 loop: CASSTDRNFAYEQYF. The CDR3 coding sequence is TGTGCCAGCAGCACCGACAGGAACTTCGCCTACGAGCAGTACTTC.

The gene calls are TRBV18 and TRBJ2-1; a weak D match, TRBD2 (5 bases). CDR3 length equals 14 residues. Trimming shortened V by 3 bases and J by 7 bases, and 13 bases separated the two germline ends. Germline V gene data show CDR1 as KGHSH and CDR2 as LQKENI. The CDR3 sequence: CASSPRGRTNEQFF. CDR3 nucleotide sequence: TGTGCCAGCTCACCCCGTGGTAGGACTAATGAGCAGTTCTTC.

The chain is built from TRBV6-4 and TRBJ1-2; 7 positions match TRBD1. The CDR3 spans 14 residues. Germline CDR1 MRHNA, CDR2 SNTAGT. V shed 8 bases and J 8 bases; nucleotides not matched to a gene: 14. As DNA, the CDR3 is TGTGCCAGCCCCTGGGGAAGGGGGCAAGGCGGCTACACCTTC. Amino acids: CASPWGRGQGGYTF.

The chain carries TRBV7-6 and TRBJ2-5; D gene ambiguous. CDR1 is SGHVS, CDR2 FNYEAQ, per germline. The V gene lost 3 bases and the J gene lost 5 bases, with 10 bases spanning the gap. The CDR3 covers 13 residues. CDR3 coding DNA: TGTGCCAGCAGCTTGAAACACGTTGAGACCCAGTACTTC. Translated, it gives CASSLKHVETQYF.

The J gene is TRBJ2-7, the V gene TRBV10-3; a weak D match, TRBD1 (5 bases). CDR3 length equals 15 residues. Germline CDR1 reads ENHRY; CDR2 reads SYGVKD. The V end was cut by 2 bases, the J end by 3 bases, with 14 bases between. CDR3 sequence reads: CAISEGALGGYEQYF. The CDR3 DNA reads as TGTGCCATCAGTGAGGGGGCTCTAGGCGGCTACGAGCAGTACTTC.

This clonotype was detected a few times. The V call is TRBV4-1, the J call TRBJ1-2; weak D call: TRBD1 (6 bases). The germline V and J ends were trimmed by 3 bases and 4 bases, with 15 bases remaining between them. Germline assignment: CDR1 MGHRA and CDR2 YSYEKL. The CDR3 contains 15 residues. DNA for the CDR3: TGCGCCAGCAGCCACACACAGGGAGGCGGCTATGGCTACACCTTC. Its protein product is CASSHTQGGGYGYTF.

The rearrangement uses TRBV5-6 and TRBJ2-5; no clear D. Germline V CDR1 and CDR2: SGHDT, YYEEEE. The germline V and J ends were trimmed by 5 bases and 4 bases, with 12 bases remaining between them. CDR3 length: 13 residues. The CDR3 DNA follows: TGTGCCAGCAGTCCAAGGGTGTCAGAGACCCAGTACTTC. Its protein is CASSPRVSETQYF.

This chain uses TRBV6-2 or TRBV6-3 with TRBJ2-3; D not certain. Germline V lookup: CDR1 MNHEY, CDR2 SVGEGT. The CDR3 is 14 residues long. V lost 4 bases, J lost 0 bases, and 8 bases lay in between. CDR3 in amino acids: CASSFDWSTDTQYF. The CDR3 region has the DNA TGTGCCAGCAGTTTCGACTGGAGCACAGATACGCAGTATTTT.

This chain's CDR3 is CASSVVPGQGIDEQFF. Written as DNA, the CDR3 is TGTGCCAGCAGCGTGGTCCCGGGACAGGGTATCGATGAGCAGTTCTTC. V is TRBV5-8 and J is TRBJ2-1, with TRBD1 identical over 9 bases. The CDR3 extends over 16 amino acids. From germline, CDR1 is SGHTS and CDR2 YDEGEE. J gave up 8 bases and V 4 bases, and 13 bases lay outside the gene matches.

The chain is built from TRBV13 and TRBJ2-1; D is uncertain. Germline V lookup: CDR1 PRHDT, CDR2 FYEKMQ (reference sequence). V dropped 1 base and J dropped 6 bases, with 7 bases sitting between them. The CDR3 runs 13 residues. Here the CDR3 reads CASSLAVSNEQFF. The CDR3 nucleotides read TGTGCCAGCAGCTTAGCTGTCAGCAATGAGCAGTTCTTC.

The rearrangement links TRBV27 to TRBJ2-7, with 7 bases aligning to TRBD1. The assigned J gene may be wrong: the sequence end matches TRBJ2-5 better. This CDR3 comprises 16 residues. Germline V gene lookup returns CDR1 MNHEY and CDR2 SMNVEV (reference sequence). The DNA of the CDR3 is TGTGCCAGCAGTGATACAGGGGCGCGGGTAGGAGAGACCCAGTACTTC. This sequence encodes CASSDTGARVGETQYF.

This chain links TRBV5-5 with TRBJ1-6; D is unresolved. The CDR3 totals 16 residues. Germline V gene data show CDR1 as SGHKS and CDR2 as YYEKEE (reference sequence). V was trimmed by 0 bases and J by 0 bases, leaving 7 bases between them. CDR3 nucleotide sequence: TGTGCCAGCAGCTTGGAGTCGAGCTCCTATAATTCACCCCTCCACTTT. Its protein product is CASSLESSSYNSPLHF.

The J gene is TRBJ2-5, the V gene TRBV10-3, with TRBD1 identical over 8 bases. V trimming: 4 bases; J trimming: 1 base; junction bases outside the gene matches: 2. In germline, CDR1 is ENHRY, CDR2 SYGVKD. This CDR3 contains 14 residues. The CDR3 spells CAISGGQAQETQYF. For the CDR3, the DNA is TGTGCCATCAGTGGGGGACAGGCCCAAGAGACCCAGTACTTC.

This rearrangement joins TRBV27 to TRBJ1-4; perhaps TRBD1 as D (6 bases). The V gene's germline CDR1 is MNHEY and CDR2 SMNVEV (reference sequence). CDR3 length: 14 amino acids. Trimming took off 2 bases at V and 5 bases at J, with 9 bases between the two ends. For the CDR3, the DNA is TGTGCCAGCAGTTTACTTGGACAGAATGAAAAACTGTTTTTT. Its protein product is CASSLLGQNEKLFF.

The chain uses TRBV28 and TRBJ1-1; weak D call: TRBD1 (5 bases). V was clipped by 11 bases and J by 0 bases, with 16 bases between them. The length of the CDR3 is 14 residues. CDR1 and CDR2 from the germline V gene are MDHEN and SYDVKM. CDR3 nucleotide sequence: TGTGCCCAGGCGGGGGTGGGAATGAACACTGAAGCTTTCTTT. Residues: CAQAGVGMNTEAFF.

This chain connects TRBV12-3 or TRBV12-4 to TRBJ2-1, with 10 bases matching TRBD2. CDR3 length: 15 residues. Trimming at V came to 7 bases and at J to 6 bases, leaving 9 bases not matched to a gene. CDR3 sequence (DNA): TGTGCCAGCAAAAAAGCGGGGGGGCCTCTCAATGAGCAGTTCTTC. It is translated as CASKKAGGPLNEQFF.

The chain carries TRBV5-1 and TRBJ2-5; no firm D call. Looked up from germline, CDR1 is SGHRS and CDR2 is YFSETQ. With 5 bases removed from V and 3 bases from J, the gap between germline ends came to 23 bases. This CDR3 has 17 residues. The CDR3 sequence is CASRRAPTGVSEETQYF. CDR3 in DNA: TGCGCCAGCAGAAGAGCCCCTACGGGCGTCTCGGAAGAGACCCAGTACTTC. Combining the CDR3 with reference TRBV5-1 and TRBJ2-5 gives the whole variable domain KAGVTQTPRYLIKTRGQQVTLSCSPISGHRSVSWYQQTPGQGLQFLFEYFSETQRNKGNFPGRFSGRQFSNSRSEMNVSTLELGDSALYLCASRRAPTGVSEETQYFGPGTRLLVL.

The chain employs TRBV4-3 and TRBJ2-3; D is ambiguous. V lost 1 base, J lost 5 bases, and 13 bases lay in between. This CDR3 region has 15 residues. Germline loops: CDR1 LGHNA, CDR2 YSLEER. CDR3 residues: CASSQANQAIDTQYF. The DNA for the CDR3 is TGCGCCAGCAGCCAAGCAAATCAGGCAATAGATACGCAGTATTTT.

The chain couples TRBV28 to TRBJ2-7, with TRBD2 as a possible D gene (5 bases). V was trimmed by 4 bases and J by 0 bases, leaving 16 bases between them. The CDR3 loop spans 16 amino acids. Germline V CDR1 and CDR2: MDHEN, SYDVKM. The CDR3 loop reads CASSSHSGMNSYEQYF. The CDR3, as DNA: TGTGCCAGCAGTTCCCACTCCGGGATGAACTCCTACGAGCAGTACTTC.

This chain links TRBV25-1 with TRBJ2-3; D may be TRBD1 (5 bases). Germline CDR1 MGHDK, CDR2 SYGVNS. The CDR3 contains 14 residues. The germline V and J ends were trimmed by 8 bases and 8 bases, with 20 bases remaining between them. For the CDR3, the DNA is TGTGCCAGCGCTGAACAGGACGCGCTGAGTACGCAGTATTTT. This translates into CASAEQDALSTQYF.

The chain joins TRBV20-1 to TRBJ2-3, with 10 bases fitting TRBD2. The CDR3 sequence is 15 residues long. V dropped 5 bases and J dropped 4; count of bases not matched to a gene: 9. The germline gives CDR1 DFQATT, CDR2 SNEGSKA (reference sequence). CDR3 DNA: TGCAGTGCTTGCCCCCTAGCGGGAGAGGCAGATACGCAGTATTTT. It encodes CSACPLAGEADTQYF.

This clonotype was found once. The V gene is TRBV6-1, the J gene TRBJ2-4, with D uncertain. This CDR3 is 15 amino acids long. Germline values: CDR1 MNHNS, CDR2 SASEGT. V was trimmed by 1 base and J by 9 bases, leaving 16 bases between them. CDR3 sequence reads: CASSEDGLTSGIQYF. CDR3 nucleotides: TGTGCCAGCAGTGAAGACGGGTTGACATCAGGCATTCAGTACTTC.

The chain is built from TRBV3-1 and TRBJ2-5; 9 positions match TRBD1. This CDR3 contains 12 residues. Germline-derived CDR1 and CDR2 are LGHDT and YNNKEL (reference sequence). Unmatched junction bases numbered 3, after V lost 2 bases and J lost 11 bases. The CDR3 loop is CASSQSDRGQYF. DNA for the CDR3: TGTGCCAGCAGCCAAAGCGACAGGGGGCAGTACTTC.

There are a few counts of this clonotype. The chain employs TRBV4-3 and TRBJ2-7, with 8 positions matching TRBD1. CDR3 size: 15 residues. Unmatched junction bases numbered 9, after V lost 2 bases and J lost 6 bases. The germline V gene encodes CDR1 LGHNA and CDR2 YSLEER. The CDR3 DNA follows: TGCGCCAGCAGCCAACTTGGACAGGGCCCTGCCGAGCAGTACTTC. Residues: CASSQLGQGPAEQYF.

The chain is built from TRBV20-1 and TRBJ2-3; D possibly corresponds to TRBD2 (7 bases). The CDR3 sequence is 15 residues long. CDR1 is DFQATT, CDR2 SNEGSKA, per germline (reference sequence). Trimming removed 5 bases from V and 2 bases from J, with 17 bases in between. CDR3 sequence (DNA): TGCAGTGCTCACGGTACGGGGGGCCACACAGATACGCAGTATTTT. This encodes CSAHGTGGHTDTQYF.

This clonotype was detected only once. This sequence joins TRBV7-2 and TRBJ1-4; D is ambiguous. The CDR3 totals 15 residues. V was clipped by 5 bases and J by 3 bases, with 13 bases between them. Germline loops: CDR1 SGHTA, CDR2 FQGNSA. CDR3 coding DNA: TGTGCCAGCAGCCAGGCAAGGGCGGCTAATGAAAAACTGTTTTTT. Translation: CASSQARAANEKLFF.

A few counts support this clonotype. The rearrangement uses TRBV11-1 and TRBJ1-2; D gene unclear. CDR1 and CDR2 from the germline V gene are SGHAT and FQDESV (reference sequence). This CDR3 is 13 amino acids long. Trimming pared 6 bases from V and 6 bases from J, leaving 14 bases between. The CDR3 region is CASSTAGWDGYTF. CDR3 bases: TGTGCCAGCAGTACGGCGGGATGGGATGGCTACACCTTC.

This clonotype was detected a few times. The rearrangement uses TRBV7-2 and TRBJ2-1, with 8 bases fitting TRBD1. This CDR3 has 14 amino acids. V lost 5 bases, J lost 9 bases, and 9 bases stayed unmatched. From germline, CDR1 is SGHTA and CDR2 FQGNSA. The CDR3, as DNA: TGTGCCAGCAGCCCCGACAGGGGTGGCTTTGAGCAGTTCTTC. Protein: CASSPDRGGFEQFF. The variable domain in full, with the rest retrieved from reference TRBV7-2 and TRBJ2-1, is GAGVSQSPSNKVTEKGKDVELRCDPISGHTALYWYRQSLGQGLEFLIYFQGNSAPDKSGLPSDRFSAERTGGSVSTLTIQRTQQEDSAVYLCASSPDRGGFEQFFGPGTRLTVL.